The 29 T cell receptor beta chains given below trace back to one sample, sequenced in a study of shared clonotypes between healthy human individuals (dated by TCRdb to about 2020). Library preparation employed the immunoSEQ multiplex PCR assay. In TCRdb, the immuneACCESS table is reduced to in-frame sequences with V and J assigned. These tables do not hold every clone; where another copy was compared, an unresolved V gene accounts for under half, and the others remain unexplained. Across this sample there are 450,000 to 650,000 clones, with around three quarters seen only once. 12% of the sample belongs to the ten largest clones. The sample consisted of PBMCs. The receptors originated from a woman aged 40 to 50 in good health. Some clones in this sample may be carry-over from other donors' samples.

This clone came up once. This chain connects TRBV29-1 to TRBJ2-1; D ambiguous. The CDR3 runs to 14 residues. Deletions cut 1 base from V and 2 bases from J, with 9 bases between. In germline, CDR1 is SQVTM, CDR2 ANQGSEA. The CDR3 spells CSVEVRSPYNEQFF. CDR3 sequence (DNA): TGCAGCGTTGAAGTACGATCTCCCTACAATGAGCAGTTCTTC.

The chain couples TRBV28 to TRBJ1-1; a weak D match, TRBD1 (5 bases). The V gene lost 6 bases and the J gene lost 4 bases, with 15 bases spanning the gap. CDR3 length: 14 residues. Germline CDR1 and CDR2: MDHEN and SYDVKM. In DNA form, the CDR3 reads TGTGCCAGCAGCCCTGGGGGGAAGACCACTGAAGCTTTCTTT. It specifies CASSPGGKTTEAFF.

This clone turned up a few times. The genes are TRBV30 and TRBJ1-1, with TRBD1 as a possible D gene (5 bases). With 8 bases removed from V and 1 base from J, the gap between germline ends came to 5 bases. This CDR3 contains 10 residues. Germline assignment: CDR1 GTSNPN and CDR2 SVGIG (reference sequence). The CDR3 DNA follows: TGTGCCGGGGCGAACACTGAAGCTTTCTTT. It is translated as CAGANTEAFF.

In DNA form, the CDR3 reads TGTGCCACCCAGGACAGGCCTACGGAAGGCTACACCTTC. Translation gives CATQDRPTEGYTF. The V gene is TRBV10-3, the J gene TRBJ1-2; 7 bases match TRBD1. The V and J ends lost 10 bases and 8 bases, in that order; junction bases with no gene match: 13. The germline V gene has CDR1 ENHRY and CDR2 SYGVKD. This CDR3 comprises 13 residues.

V is TRBV15 and J is TRBJ2-5, with a weak D call TRBD2 (5 bases). The CDR3 totals 16 residues. Germline V CDR1 and CDR2: LNHNV, YYDKDF (reference sequence). V was shortened by 1 base and J by 6 bases, with 18 bases between the two germline ends. The CDR3 reads CATSRGTSEGLKTQYF. The CDR3, as DNA: TGTGCCACCAGCAGAGGGACCTCCGAGGGCCTAAAGACCCAGTACTTC.

The chain carries TRBV4-1 and TRBJ2-1; 8 nucleotides align to TRBD2. With V trimmed by 2 bases and J by 4 bases, 7 bases remained unmatched. The CDR3 is 16 amino acids. CDR1 MGHRA and CDR2 YSYEKL come from the germline V gene. The CDR3 DNA is TGCGCCAGCAGCCAAAAGCCACTAGCGGATTACAATGAGCAGTTCTTC. Translating gives CASSQKPLADYNEQFF.

This rearrangement joins TRBV7-2 to TRBJ1-2, with 7 bases identical to TRBD1. Germline V gene sequence: CDR1 SGHTA, CDR2 FQGNSA. This CDR3 spans 13 amino acids. V lost 5 bases, J lost 7 bases, and 7 bases stayed unmatched. The CDR3 region is CASSLDRVGGYTF. The DNA of the CDR3 is TGTGCCAGCAGCCTCGACAGGGTGGGTGGCTACACCTTC.

The rearrangement links TRBV29-1 to TRBJ2-2; D gene ambiguous. Germline V lookup: CDR1 SQVTM, CDR2 ANQGSEA. There are 14 residues in the CDR3. V was trimmed by 6 bases and J by 2 bases, leaving 13 bases between them. The CDR3 DNA sequence: TGCAGCGTGGAACGAGGTCTAAACACCGGGGAGCTGTTTTTT. It is translated as CSVERGLNTGELFF.

The chain couples TRBV5-4 to TRBJ2-7; TRBD1 matches at 8 bases. The germline V gene has CDR1 SGHNT and CDR2 YYREEE (reference sequence). Unmatched junction bases numbered 3, after V lost 0 bases and J lost 4 bases. There are 14 residues in the CDR3. The CDR3 spells CASSLGGQGYEQYF. The CDR3 coding sequence is TGTGCCAGCAGCTTGGGTGGACAGGGTTACGAGCAGTACTTC.

The rearrangement uses TRBV27 and TRBJ1-5; TRBD1 matches at 7 bases. CDR1 MNHEY and CDR2 SMNVEV come from the germline V gene (reference sequence). The CDR3 runs 18 residues. Trimming removed 0 bases from V and 2 bases from J; junction bases left unmatched: 10. CDR3 region: CASSLSARQGFGNQPQHF. For the CDR3, the DNA is TGTGCCAGCAGTTTATCGGCCAGACAGGGATTCGGCAATCAGCCCCAGCATTTT.

This chain uses TRBV4-1 with TRBJ1-5, with unresolved D. CDR3 length: 15 residues. V lost 1 base and J 1 base, leaving 8 bases between the germline ends. Looked up from germline, CDR1 is MGHRA and CDR2 is YSYEKL. CDR3 DNA sequence: TGCGCCAGCAGCCAAGTAACACTCAGCAATCAGCCCCAGCATTTT. It translates to CASSQVTLSNQPQHF.

The genes are TRBV5-1 and TRBJ1-2; D is ambiguous. Trimming cost V 1 base and J 6 bases, with 7 bases left between them. Germline assignment: CDR1 SGHRS and CDR2 YFSETQ. CDR3 length equals 12 residues. The CDR3 DNA sequence: TGCGCCAGCAGCTTGATGGAGCATGGCTACACCTTC. The encoded protein is CASSLMEHGYTF.

The V gene is TRBV28, the J gene TRBJ1-1, with TRBD1 matching 9 bases. With 3 bases clipped from V and 5 bases from J, the junction kept 4 bases outside the gene matches. This CDR3 contains 14 residues. Germline-derived CDR1 and CDR2 are MDHEN and SYDVKM. The CDR3 loop is CASSFRDRDTEAFF. The DNA of the CDR3 is TGTGCCAGCAGTTTCCGGGACAGGGATACTGAAGCTTTCTTT.

The rearrangement joins TRBV19 to TRBJ1-1, with D maybe TRBD1 (6 bases). The CDR3 totals 15 residues. The germline CDR1 and CDR2 sequences are LNHDA and SQIVND (reference sequence). V was trimmed by 4 bases and J by 5 bases, leaving 17 bases between them. CDR3 amino acids: CASSKLLGQGTEAFF. The CDR3 DNA reads as TGTGCCAGTAGTAAGTTGTTGGGCCAGGGGACTGAAGCTTTCTTT.

This clone was detected a few times. The chain uses TRBV30 and TRBJ2-7; TRBD1 or TRBD2 may be the D gene (6 bases each). Germline loops: CDR1 GTSNPN, CDR2 SVGIG (reference sequence). This CDR3 has 14 residues. Trimming shortened V by 7 bases and J by 2 bases, and 18 bases separated the two germline ends. CDR3 bases: TGTGCCTCAACCTGGGGGGCGAGTACCTACGAGCAGTACTTC. This encodes CASTWGASTYEQYF. Variable domain in full (rest from reference TRBV30 and TRBJ2-7): SQTIHQWPATLVQPVGSPLSLECTVEGTSNPNLYWYRQAAGRGLQLLFYSVGIGQISSEVPQNLSASRPQDRQFILSSKKLLLSDSGFYLCASTWGASTYEQYFGPGTRLTVT.

Remarks on this clone: The sample has other DNA sequences that encode this CDR3 too. This chain links TRBV6-6 with TRBJ2-5; D uncertain. V lost 5 bases, J lost 2 bases, and 9 bases lay in between. Germline loops: CDR1 MNHNY, CDR2 SVGAGI (reference sequence). The CDR3 extends over 13 amino acids. In nucleotides, the CDR3 is TGTGCCAGCAGTCCCGGGCTTCAAGAGACCCAGTACTTC. The encoded protein is CASSPGLQETQYF.

V and J are TRBV27 and TRBJ2-1; D uncertain. The ends were cut back, 1 base at V and 1 base at J, with 8 bases in the middle. Looked up from germline, CDR1 is MNHEY and CDR2 is SMNVEV (reference sequence). This CDR3 contains 15 residues. The CDR3 nucleotides read TGTGCCAGCAGTTTATTTGCAGGATCCTACAATGAGCAGTTCTTC. Its protein is CASSLFAGSYNEQFF.

V usage is TRBV6-5 and J usage is TRBJ1-5; 7 bases line up with TRBD1. V lost 6 bases and J lost 7; bases outside the gene matches: 6. This CDR3 is 13 amino acids long. From germline, CDR1 is MNHEY and CDR2 SVGAGI. The CDR3 sequence is CASRQGTRQPQHF. Here the CDR3 DNA reads TGTGCCAGCAGACAGGGGACCAGGCAGCCCCAGCATTTT.

This chain uses TRBV19 with TRBJ2-1; TRBD2 aligns across 9 bases. Germline trimming cut 2 bases from V and 6 bases from J; bases unmatched to any gene: 8. CDR1 and CDR2 from the germline V gene are LNHDA and SQIVND (reference sequence). The CDR3 length is 16 residues. Written as DNA, the CDR3 is TGTGCCAGTAGTATACCGGGACTAGCTTGGGGCAATGAGCAGTTCTTC. The encoded protein is CASSIPGLAWGNEQFF. The whole variable domain, filled in from reference TRBV19 and TRBJ2-1, reads DGGITQSPKYLFRKEGQNVTLSCEQNLNHDAMYWYRQDPGQGLRLIYYSQIVNDFQKGDIAEGYSVSREKKESFPLTVTSAQKNPTAFYLCASSIPGLAWGNEQFFGPGTRLTVL.

The V gene is TRBV10-3, the J gene TRBJ1-1; tentatively, D is TRBD1 (6 bases). The germline V gene has CDR1 ENHRY and CDR2 SYGVKD. The CDR3 has 16 amino acids. With 5 bases removed from V and 0 bases from J, the gap between germline ends came to 16 bases. The CDR3 region is CAISSLQGRMNTEAFF. CDR3 bases: TGTGCCATCAGTTCCTTACAGGGAAGGATGAACACTGAAGCTTTCTTT.

The chain combines TRBV2 with TRBJ2-5; D may correspond to TRBD1 or TRBD2 (5 bases each). The CDR3 sequence is 14 residues long. Trimming removed 4 bases at V and 5 bases at J, with 14 bases between. CDR1 is SNHLY, CDR2 FYNNEI, per germline. This CDR3 reads CASSGGALWETQYF. The DNA for the CDR3 is TGTGCCAGCAGTGGAGGGGCGCTTTGGGAGACCCAGTACTTC. The variable domain in full, with the rest retrieved from reference TRBV2 and TRBJ2-5, is EPEVTQTPSHQVTQMGQEVILRCVPISNHLYFYWYRQILGQKVEFLVSFYNNEISEKSEIFDDQFSVERPDGSNFTLKIRSTKLEDSAMYFCASSGGALWETQYFGPGTRLLVL.

Many counts were recorded for this clone. This rearrangement joins TRBV28 to TRBJ1-3, with unresolved D. Trimming left V 3 bases short and J 3 bases short, with 12 bases between. The CDR3 contains 15 residues. Germline CDR1 MDHEN, CDR2 SYDVKM. This CDR3 reads CASSLGGGFGNTIYF. The CDR3 nucleotides read TGTGCCAGCAGTTTGGGAGGAGGGTTTGGAAACACCATATATTTT.

The chain has TRBV28 and TRBJ1-5; TRBD1 might be the D (5 bases). Germline V gives CDR1 MDHEN, CDR2 SYDVKM. The CDR3 totals 16 residues. Trimming left V 6 bases short and J 0 bases short, with 15 bases between. The CDR3 nucleotides are TGTGCCAGCAGCCGCCCCGGGGGATATAGCAATCAGCCCCAGCATTTT. This encodes CASSRPGGYSNQPQHF. Full variable domain (outside the CDR3, taken from reference TRBV28 and TRBJ1-5): DVKVTQSSRYLVKRTGEKVFLECVQDMDHENMFWYRQDPGLGLRLIYFSYDVKMKEKGDIPEGYSVSREKKERFSLILESASTNQTSMYLCASSRPGGYSNQPQHFGDGTRLSIL.

The chain uses TRBV7-2 and TRBJ2-3, with TRBD2 as a possible D gene (6 bases). CDR1 is SGHTA, CDR2 FQGNSA, per germline. This CDR3 spans 16 amino acids. Trimming took off 2 bases at V and 1 base at J, with 13 bases between the two ends. The CDR3 coding sequence is TGTGCCAGCAGCTTATCTGGAGCTAGCGGCACAGATACGCAGTATTTT. Translated, it gives CASSLSGASGTDTQYF.

Only a few counts were recorded for this clone. The rearrangement uses TRBV2 and TRBJ2-5; possibly TRBD2 for D (5 bases). The CDR3 has 15 amino acids. V was cut by 4 bases and J by 2 bases, with 14 bases left in between. Per the germline V gene, CDR1 is SNHLY and CDR2 is FYNNEI. CDR3 sequence reads: CASSGTSSSQETQYF. The CDR3 coding sequence is TGTGCCAGCAGTGGAACCTCTAGCAGTCAAGAGACCCAGTACTTC.

CDR3: CASSNPRGTATTEAFF. For the CDR3, the DNA is TGTGCCAGTAGTAACCCCCGAGGGACAGCGACAACTGAAGCTTTCTTT. This chain joins TRBV19 and TRBJ1-1; TRBD1 matches at 7 bases. The CDR3 spans 16 residues. Per germline, CDR1 LNHDA and CDR2 SQIVND (reference sequence). V trimming: 4 bases; J trimming: 5 bases; junction bases outside the gene matches: 13.

The chain uses TRBV30 and TRBJ2-5; 7 positions agree with TRBD2. Germline values: CDR1 GTSNPN, CDR2 SVGIG (reference sequence). J lost 1 base, V lost 3 bases, and 5 bases had no gene match. There are 14 residues in the CDR3. The CDR3, as DNA: TGTGCCTGGAGCAGCGGGACCCTCCAAGAGACCCAGTACTTC. The encoded protein is CAWSSGTLQETQYF.

V gene TRBV7-8 combines with J gene TRBJ2-3; D possibly corresponds to TRBD2 (6 bases). Per germline, CDR1 SGHVS and CDR2 FQNEAQ. The CDR3 has 16 amino acids. Deletions cut 2 bases from V and 6 bases from J, with 18 bases between. The CDR3 here is CASSLRDSWWMDTQYF. The CDR3 DNA reads as TGTGCCAGCAGCTTACGGGACTCGTGGTGGATGGATACGCAGTATTTT.

A word on this clone: Since a much larger clone is just one base distant, this may be a read error. The J gene is TRBJ1-4, the V gene TRBV29-1; 8 nucleotides match TRBD1. The CDR3 runs to 16 residues. CDR1 is SQVTM, CDR2 ANQGSEA, per germline. The V gene end was trimmed by 4 bases and the J gene end by 8 bases; junction bases not matched to a gene: 15. The CDR3 sequence: CSVGPYRTGCLEKLFF. The CDR3, as DNA: TGCAGCGTTGGCCCCTACCGGACAGGGTGCCTGGAAAAACTGTTTTTT.